Below are 14 T cell receptor beta chains sequenced from a single sample in a study of cytomegalovirus exposure and HLA in healthy donors (TCRdb year 2017). Library preparation employed the immunoSEQ multiplex PCR assay. The multiplex PCR relied on a mix of 60 forward primers for TCR Vbeta segments and 13 reverse primers for TCR Jbeta segments. Held by TCRdb, this immuneACCESS table contains in-frame sequences only and omits some clones. Under half of the omission traces to an unresolved V gene where checked; the cause of the rest is unknown. The table kept for this sample lists 45,000 to 70,000 clones. 11% of the sample rests with the top ten. Sequencing used PBMCs. The source is a woman aged 45-65 years in good health and CMV-seropositive.

The V and J genes are TRBV19 and TRBJ2-2, with TRBD2 identical over 8 bases. The V segment lost 0 bases and the J segment 1 base; nucleotides outside the gene matches: 10. This CDR3 contains 19 residues. Germline V gene data show CDR1 as LNHDA and CDR2 as SQIVND (reference sequence). CDR3 region: CASSIEVAGLPRNTGELFF. CDR3 DNA sequence: TGTGCCAGTAGTATAGAGGTAGCGGGACTGCCAAGGAACACCGGGGAGCTGTTTTTT.

With respect to this clone: This CDR3 is also generated by other DNA sequences in the sample. The chain carries TRBV4-1 and TRBJ1-1; possible D gene TRBD1, 5 bases. The CDR3 spans 15 residues. Trimming removed 1 base at V and 6 bases at J, with 15 bases between. Per germline, CDR1 MGHRA and CDR2 YSYEKL. The CDR3 DNA reads TGCGCCAGCAGCCAAGCAGCGCAGGGCAGGCCTGAAGCTTTCTTT. It is translated as CASSQAAQGRPEAFF.

The chain uses TRBV30 and TRBJ2-1, with TRBD2 matching 7 bases. The CDR3 length is 18 residues. V shed 0 bases, J shed 1 base, and the junction held 12 bases outside the gene matches. Germline loops: CDR1 GTSNPN, CDR2 SVGIG (reference sequence). Written as DNA, the CDR3 is TGTGCCTGGAGTGTAGGCGGGAGTACGGTAGGATCCTACAATGAGCAGTTCTTC. This gives the protein CAWSVGGSTVGSYNEQFF.

This chain uses TRBV9 with TRBJ1-1, with 8 bases matching TRBD1. This CDR3 comprises 16 residues. CDR1 and CDR2 from the germline V gene are SGDLS and YYNGEE. Trimming at V came to 4 bases and at J to 2 bases, leaving 10 bases not matched to a gene. CDR3 amino acids: CASSLRGGQVNTEAFF. For the CDR3, the DNA is TGTGCCAGCAGCCTCCGAGGGGGACAGGTTAACACTGAAGCTTTCTTT.

The chain uses TRBV15 and TRBJ1-5; no definite D call. V gave up 0 bases and J gave up 6 bases, with 6 bases separating them. The CDR3 runs to 13 residues. The germline V gene encodes CDR1 LNHNV and CDR2 YYDKDF (reference sequence). The CDR3, as DNA: TGTGCCACCAGCAGAGATCGGGGTCAGCCCCAGCATTTT. Its protein product is CATSRDRGQPQHF.

The chain uses TRBV7-6 and TRBJ1-4, with 9 bases lining up with TRBD1. CDR3 length: 17 amino acids. The V segment lost 3 bases and the J segment 7 bases; nucleotides outside the gene matches: 12. CDR1 is SGHVS and CDR2 is FNYEAQ in the germline V gene. The CDR3 DNA sequence: TGTGCCAGCAGCTTGTTCCCCCGGGGACAGGGCGGTGAAAAACTGTTTTTT. This codes for CASSLFPRGQGGEKLFF.

The CDR3 here is CASSPGPREAAVGTYGYTF. The CDR3 coding sequence is TGTGCCAGCAGCCCCGGACCCAGGGAGGCAGCAGTAGGTACCTATGGCTACACCTTC. The V and J genes are TRBV9 and TRBJ1-2; TRBD1 might be the D (5 bases). CDR3 length: 19 amino acids. V was pared by 4 bases and J by 4 bases, with 29 bases between. The V gene's germline CDR1 is SGDLS and CDR2 YYNGEE. The full variable domain, completed using reference TRBV9 and TRBJ1-2, is DSGVTQTPKHLITATGQRVTLRCSPRSGDLSVYWYQQSLDQGLQFLIQYYNGEERAKGNILERFSAQQFPDLHSELNLSSLELGDSALYFCASSPGPREAAVGTYGYTFGSGTRLTVV.

The CDR3 protein is CASSLPYTGMETQYF. The CDR3 region has the DNA TGCGCCAGCAGCCTGCCTTATACAGGGATGGAGACCCAGTACTTC. The rearrangement links TRBV5-1 to TRBJ2-5; a possible D gene is TRBD1 (6 bases). V lost 4 bases and J 5 bases, leaving 18 bases between the germline ends. The CDR3 runs to 15 residues. The germline V gene has CDR1 SGHRS and CDR2 YFSETQ.

This sequence joins TRBV6-6 and TRBJ1-6, with TRBD1 matching 7 bases. The V and J ends lost 6 bases and 7 bases, in that order; junction bases with no gene match: 6. The CDR3 spans 14 residues. Germline CDR1 and CDR2: MNHNY and SVGAGI (reference sequence). CDR3 region: CASSATGANSPLHF. In DNA, the CDR3 is TGTGCCAGCAGCGCTACAGGGGCCAATTCACCCCTCCACTTT.

V gene TRBV6-6 combines with J gene TRBJ2-7, with 11 positions matching TRBD2. J was trimmed by 9 bases and V by 6 bases; bases with no gene match: 13. The CDR3 is 15 residues long. Looked up from germline, CDR1 is MNHNY and CDR2 is SVGAGI (reference sequence). In nucleotides, the CDR3 is TGTGCCAGCAGGAGCACTAGCGGGAGTTCTGGTCGGCAGTACTTC. Protein product: CASRSTSGSSGRQYF.

The chain uses TRBV7-3 and TRBJ2-2; a possible D gene is TRBD2 (6 bases). V lost 5 bases and J lost 1, with 14 bases in between. This CDR3 contains 16 residues. The germline V gene encodes CDR1 SGHTA and CDR2 FQGTGA. This chain's CDR3 is CASSLEGRMNTGELFF. Here the CDR3 DNA reads TGTGCCAGCAGCCTCGAAGGGAGGATGAACACCGGGGAGCTGTTTTTT.

The J gene is TRBJ2-7, the V gene TRBV5-4, with 14 bases identical to TRBD2. The germline V gene encodes CDR1 SGHNT and CDR2 YYREEE (reference sequence). The V and J ends lost 4 bases and 6 bases, in that order; junction bases with no gene match: 9. The CDR3 runs to 16 residues. The CDR3, as DNA: TGTGCCAGCAGCCCCGGACTAGCGGGAGGTGACGGCGAGCAGTACTTC. Translating it yields CASSPGLAGGDGEQYF.

V and J are TRBV19 and TRBJ1-6; D gene uncertain. The CDR3 contains 15 residues. V was cut by 1 base and J by 3 bases, with 7 bases left in between. CDR1 is LNHDA, CDR2 SQIVND, per germline (reference sequence). This CDR3 reads CASSIGPVYNSPLHF. Here the CDR3 DNA reads TGTGCCAGTAGTATAGGTCCAGTCTATAATTCACCCCTCCACTTT.

This rearrangement joins TRBV18 to TRBJ2-1; 7 nucleotides match TRBD2. The CDR3 covers 14 residues. Trimming cost V 6 bases and J 0 bases; bases outside gene matches: 2. Germline V gene sequence: CDR1 KGHSH, CDR2 LQKENI. The CDR3 spells CASSGGSSYNEQFF. CDR3 DNA: TGTGCCAGCTCGGGGGGGAGCTCCTACAATGAGCAGTTCTTC.